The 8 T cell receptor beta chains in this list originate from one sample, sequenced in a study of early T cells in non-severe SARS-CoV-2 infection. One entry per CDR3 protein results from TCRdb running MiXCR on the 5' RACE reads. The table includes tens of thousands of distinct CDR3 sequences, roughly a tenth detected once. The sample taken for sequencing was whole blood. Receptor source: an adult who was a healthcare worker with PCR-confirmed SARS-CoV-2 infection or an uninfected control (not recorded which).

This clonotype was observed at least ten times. In nucleotides, the CDR3 is TGTGCCAGCAGCAAAGAGGACGACCCCCAGGGCTACAATGAGCAGTTCTTC. It encodes CASSKEDDPQGYNEQFF. J is TRBJ2-1 and V is TRBV21-1; the table's D call, TRBD1, has no DNA check behind it. TRBV21-1 is noted as a pseudogene. The CDR3 contains 17 residues.

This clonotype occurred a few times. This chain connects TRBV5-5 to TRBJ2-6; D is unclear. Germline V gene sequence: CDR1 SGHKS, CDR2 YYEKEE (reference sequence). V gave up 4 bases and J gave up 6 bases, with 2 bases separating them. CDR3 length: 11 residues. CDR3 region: CASSLANVLTF. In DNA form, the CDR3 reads TGTGCCAGCAGCCTGGCCAACGTCCTGACTTTC.

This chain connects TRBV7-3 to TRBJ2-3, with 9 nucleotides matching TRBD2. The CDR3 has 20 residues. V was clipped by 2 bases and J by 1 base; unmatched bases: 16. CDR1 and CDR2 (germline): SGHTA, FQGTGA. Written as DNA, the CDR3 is TGTGCCAGCAGCTTAGGTCCTGGGCTAGCGGGAACCCACCGCACAGATACGCAGTATTTT. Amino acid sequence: CASSLGPGLAGTHRTDTQYF.

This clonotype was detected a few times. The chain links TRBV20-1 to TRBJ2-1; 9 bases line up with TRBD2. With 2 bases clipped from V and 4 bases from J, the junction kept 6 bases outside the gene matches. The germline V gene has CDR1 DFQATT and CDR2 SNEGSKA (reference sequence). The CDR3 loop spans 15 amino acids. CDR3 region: CSARTAGGRYNEQFF. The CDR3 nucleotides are TGCAGTGCTAGAACAGCGGGAGGCAGGTACAATGAGCAGTTCTTC.

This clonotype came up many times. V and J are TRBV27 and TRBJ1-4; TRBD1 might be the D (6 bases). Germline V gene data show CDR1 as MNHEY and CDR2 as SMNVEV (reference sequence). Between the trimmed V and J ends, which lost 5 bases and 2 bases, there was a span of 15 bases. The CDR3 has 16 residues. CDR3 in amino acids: CASSLDSDTTNEKLFF. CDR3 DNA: TGTGCCAGCAGTCTGGACAGCGATACTACTAATGAAAAACTGTTTTTT. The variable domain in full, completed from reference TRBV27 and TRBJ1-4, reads EAQVTQNPRYLITVTGKKLTVTCSQNMNHEYMSWYRQDPGLGLRQIYYSMNVEVTDKGDVPEGYKVSRKEKRNFPLILESPSPNQTSLYFCASSLDSDTTNEKLFFGSGTQLSVL.

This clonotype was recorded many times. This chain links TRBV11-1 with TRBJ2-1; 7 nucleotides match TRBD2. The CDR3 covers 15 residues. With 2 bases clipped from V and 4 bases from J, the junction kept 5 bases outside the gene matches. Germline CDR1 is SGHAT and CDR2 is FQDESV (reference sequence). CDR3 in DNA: TGTGCCAGCAGCTTAAGCGGGGACCAATACAATGAGCAGTTCTTC. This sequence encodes CASSLSGDQYNEQFF. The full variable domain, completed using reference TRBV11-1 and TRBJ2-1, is EAEVAQSPRYKITEKSQAVAFWCDPISGHATLYWYRQILGQGPELLVQFQDESVVDDSQLPKDRFSAERLKGVDSTLKIQPAELGDSAMYLCASSLSGDQYNEQFFGPGTRLTVL.

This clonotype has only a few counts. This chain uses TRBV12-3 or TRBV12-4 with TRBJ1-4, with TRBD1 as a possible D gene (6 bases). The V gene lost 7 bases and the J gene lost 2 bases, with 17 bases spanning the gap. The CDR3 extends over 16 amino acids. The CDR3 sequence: CASKRSRTGTNEKLFF. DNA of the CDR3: TGTGCCAGCAAGAGATCGAGAACAGGGACTAATGAAAAACTGTTTTTT.

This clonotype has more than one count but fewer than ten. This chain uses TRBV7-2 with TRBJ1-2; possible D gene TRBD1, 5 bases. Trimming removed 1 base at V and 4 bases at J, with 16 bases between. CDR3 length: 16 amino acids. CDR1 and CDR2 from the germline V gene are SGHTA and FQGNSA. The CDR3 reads CASSLGAQEGLYGYTF. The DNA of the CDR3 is TGTGCCAGCAGCTTAGGGGCCCAAGAGGGACTCTATGGCTACACCTTC.